A single sample is the source of the 28 T cell receptor beta chains below, sequenced in a study of shared clonotypes between healthy human individuals. Some clones are missing from TCRdb's copy, which holds only in-frame ones; the method was immunoSEQ multiplex PCR. The sample contains about 960,000 clones, 70% to 85% of which appear only once. Input material: memory CD4+ T cells sorted from blood. The subset denotes: CD45RA-negative fraction. The source of these receptors is a man aged 18 to 30 in good health.

This clone has a handful of counts. The rearrangement uses TRBV18 and TRBJ1-1; 7 bases agree with TRBD1. CDR1 KGHSH and CDR2 LQKENI come from the germline V gene. This CDR3 is 14 amino acids long. Unmatched junction bases numbered 3, after V lost 1 base and J lost 4 bases. CDR3 DNA sequence: TGTGCCAGCTCACCACAGGCAGGGGGCACTGAAGCTTTCTTT. Its translation is CASSPQAGGTEAFF.

The gene calls are TRBV25-1 and TRBJ2-5; 8 bases line up with TRBD2. The CDR3 has 16 amino acids. Trimming cost V 4 bases and J 5 bases; bases outside gene matches: 12. In germline, CDR1 is MGHDK, CDR2 SYGVNS. The CDR3 reads CASSVGGDHDLETQYF. The DNA of the CDR3 is TGTGCCAGCAGTGTCGGGGGGGACCACGATTTGGAGACCCAGTACTTC.

This chain connects TRBV10-1 to TRBJ2-5, with D possibly being TRBD1 (8 bases). Germline CDR1 is WNHNN and CDR2 is SYGVQD (reference sequence). This CDR3 spans 14 amino acids. Trimming took 3 bases from V and 10 from J, leaving 18 bases between them. The CDR3 loop reads CASSDRGQGGDQYF. In DNA form, the CDR3 reads TGCGCCAGCAGTGACCGAGGACAGGGAGGGGACCAGTACTTC.

This chain links TRBV10-3 with TRBJ1-1, with D uncertain. The CDR3 loop spans 13 amino acids. Germline V lookup: CDR1 ENHRY, CDR2 SYGVKD. Between the trimmed V and J ends, which lost 9 bases and 2 bases, there was a span of 13 bases. The CDR3: CAMNQGVNTEAFF. The CDR3 DNA sequence: TGTGCCATGAATCAAGGAGTCAACACTGAAGCTTTCTTT.

Concerning this clone itself: The sample has other DNA sequences that encode this CDR3 too. This chain joins TRBV6-6 and TRBJ2-2; D remains unclear. V lost 0 bases and J lost 0, with 5 bases in between. Germline V gene lookup returns CDR1 MNHNY and CDR2 SVGAGI (reference sequence). The CDR3 extends over 15 amino acids. The CDR3: CASSYSGSNTGELFF. Written as DNA, the CDR3 is TGTGCCAGCAGTTACTCGGGCTCGAACACCGGGGAGCTGTTTTTT.

The CDR3 DNA follows: TGCGCCAGCAGAAGCGGTCGTATGTCCTACAATGAGCAGTTCTTC. It translates to CASRSGRMSYNEQFF. This chain uses TRBV5-1 with TRBJ2-1, with D possibly TRBD2 on 5 matching bases. Germline assignment: CDR1 SGHRS and CDR2 YFSETQ. The CDR3 has 15 amino acids. V lost 5 bases, J lost 1 base, and 13 bases lay in between.

This clone was observed at least ten times. The rearrangement joins TRBV7-8 to TRBJ2-2; D tentatively reads TRBD1 or TRBD2 (6 bases each). From germline, CDR1 is SGHVS and CDR2 FQNEAQ. Trimming took 6 bases from V and 7 from J, leaving 12 bases between them. This CDR3 region has 13 residues. The CDR3 protein is CASSSGQRGELFF. As DNA, the CDR3 is TGTGCCAGCAGTAGCGGACAGCGCGGGGAGCTGTTTTTT. The whole variable domain, remainder taken from reference TRBV7-8 and TRBJ2-2, is GAGVSQSPRYKVAKRGQDVALRCDPISGHVSLFWYQQALGQGPEFLTYFQNEAQLDKSGLPSDRFFAERPEGSVSTLKIQRTQQEDSAVYLCASSSGQRGELFFGEGSRLTVL.

This clone was observed a handful of times. The J gene is TRBJ1-1, the V gene TRBV29-1; weak D call: TRBD1 (5 bases). Trimming pared 4 bases from V and 7 bases from J, leaving 13 bases between. This CDR3 region has 12 residues. Germline CDR1 and CDR2: SQVTM and ANQGSEA. The CDR3 reads CSVVRGGDEAFF. In DNA, the CDR3 is TGCAGCGTTGTGCGGGGCGGGGATGAAGCTTTCTTT.

Turning to this clone: Additional DNA sequences in this sample encode the identical CDR3. The V gene is TRBV7-9, the J gene TRBJ2-1, with 11 bases fitting TRBD1. In germline, CDR1 is SEHNR, CDR2 FQNEAQ (reference sequence). The CDR3 is made up of 14 amino acids. Trimming cost V 3 bases and J 7 bases; bases outside gene matches: 2. The chain's CDR3 is CASSFGTGGNEQFF. The CDR3 coding sequence is TGTGCCAGCAGCTTTGGGACAGGGGGAAATGAGCAGTTCTTC.

The V gene is TRBV6-6, the J gene TRBJ2-1, with D possibly called TRBD1 or TRBD2 (5 bases each). The CDR3 consists of 15 residues. V was cut by 0 bases and J by 16 bases, with 22 bases left in between. Germline assignment: CDR1 MNHNY and CDR2 SVGAGI (reference sequence). The CDR3 DNA sequence: TGTGCCAGCAGTTACTCTGGGGTCTCGGGGCCCCCGGGATTCTTC. As protein: CASSYSGVSGPPGFF.

This clone was found once. This chain joins TRBV30 and TRBJ1-2, with 7 positions matching TRBD1. Germline CDR1 GTSNPN, CDR2 SVGIG (reference sequence). The CDR3 extends over 16 amino acids. J lost 1 base, V lost 3 bases, and 11 bases had no gene match. The chain's CDR3 is CAWRKPGTANNYGYTF. The CDR3 DNA reads TGTGCCTGGAGGAAACCGGGGACAGCGAATAACTATGGCTACACCTTC.

The chain carries TRBV5-4 and TRBJ1-2; 9 bases line up with TRBD1. V dropped 3 bases and J dropped 3; count of bases not matched to a gene: 9. CDR1 is SGHNT and CDR2 is YYREEE in the germline V gene (reference sequence). This CDR3 has 16 residues. CDR3 in DNA: TGTGCCAGCAGCTCCGGGACAGGGCTTTTAGACTATGGCTACACCTTC. It translates to CASSSGTGLLDYGYTF. Combining the CDR3 with reference TRBV5-4 and TRBJ1-2 gives the whole variable domain ETGVTQSPTHLIKTRGQQVTLRCSSQSGHNTVSWYQQALGQGPQFIFQYYREEENGRGNFPPRFSGLQFPNYSSELNVNALELDDSALYLCASSSGTGLLDYGYTFGSGTRLTVV.

The J gene is TRBJ2-2, the V gene TRBV7-9; 8 bases agree with TRBD2. The CDR3 covers 16 residues. J lost 1 base, V lost 5 bases, and 6 bases had no gene match. CDR1 is SEHNR and CDR2 is FQNEAQ in the germline V gene (reference sequence). The CDR3 DNA sequence: TGTGCCAGCAGCCTAATAGCGGGGATGAACACCGGGGAGCTGTTTTTT. Its translation: CASSLIAGMNTGELFF.

The chain recombines TRBV13 with TRBJ2-2; D is undetermined. Germline V CDR1 and CDR2: PRHDT, FYEKMQ (reference sequence). V lost 6 bases and J 2 bases, leaving 10 bases between the germline ends. The CDR3 is made up of 14 amino acids. The chain's CDR3 is CASRLGSNTGELFF. CDR3 bases: TGTGCCAGCAGACTGGGTTCTAACACCGGGGAGCTGTTTTTT.

J is TRBJ2-1 and V is TRBV5-4, with 12 bases matching TRBD2. Germline assignment: CDR1 SGHNT and CDR2 YYREEE (reference sequence). J gave up 5 bases and V 5 bases, and 5 bases lay outside the gene matches. This CDR3 has 15 residues. This chain's CDR3 is CASSWRLAGDNEQFF. DNA for the CDR3: TGTGCCAGCAGTTGGAGACTAGCGGGGGACAATGAGCAGTTCTTC.

The chain uses TRBV11-2 and TRBJ1-1, with a weak D call TRBD1 (6 bases). The germline CDR1 and CDR2 sequences are SGHAT and FQNNGV. There are 15 residues in the CDR3. V dropped 5 bases and J dropped 4 bases, with 17 bases sitting between them. In DNA form, the CDR3 reads TGTGCCAGCAGCCAGCTGGAACAGGGTGGCACTGAAGCTTTCTTT. Translation gives CASSQLEQGGTEAFF.

This chain joins TRBV7-9 and TRBJ1-2; tentative D call: TRBD1 (5 bases). Per the germline V gene, CDR1 is SEHNR and CDR2 is FQNEAQ (reference sequence). There are 16 residues in the CDR3. V dropped 5 bases and J dropped 6 bases, with 22 bases sitting between them. CDR3 loop: CASSNGEVAGSDGYTF. CDR3 DNA sequence: TGTGCCAGCAGCAACGGAGAGGTGGCAGGGTCGGATGGCTACACCTTC.

The chain is built from TRBV19 and TRBJ1-5; TRBD1 matches at 11 bases. This CDR3 is built from 16 residues. With V trimmed by 7 bases and J by 7 bases, 12 bases remained unmatched. The germline gives CDR1 LNHDA, CDR2 SQIVND (reference sequence). CDR3 in DNA: TGTGCCAGTAAGTTGGGTCGGACAGGGGGCGCCCAGCCCCAGCATTTT. Translated: CASKLGRTGGAQPQHF.

The V gene is TRBV6-5, the J gene TRBJ2-5; D is unresolved. The end of the DNA is better explained by TRBJ2-7, so the J call may be wrong. The CDR3 has 15 amino acids. The germline gives CDR1 MNHEY, CDR2 SVGAGI. In DNA form, the CDR3 reads TGTGCCAGCAGTTACTCTGAAGTTGGGCCCTACGAGCAGTACTTC. It specifies CASSYSEVGPYEQYF.

This clone is a singleton in its sample. The chain couples TRBV6-1 to TRBJ2-7, with a possible D match to TRBD2 (6 bases). CDR1 and CDR2 (germline): MNHNS, SASEGT. The CDR3 sequence is 15 residues long. V was shortened by 4 bases and J by 3 bases, with 16 bases between the two germline ends. The CDR3 here is CASSGLVQTLYEQYF. The CDR3 nucleotides are TGTGCCAGCAGTGGACTAGTGCAAACCCTCTACGAGCAGTACTTC.

V is TRBV14 and J is TRBJ2-5; 8 bases are shared with TRBD2. Germline loops: CDR1 SGHDN, CDR2 FVKESK. Trimming removed 3 bases from V and 5 bases from J; junction bases left unmatched: 8. This CDR3 has 15 amino acids. CDR3 sequence: CASSHYRGGLETQYF. The CDR3 DNA is TGTGCCAGCAGCCACTACCGGGGGGGTTTGGAGACCCAGTACTTC.

A remark on this clone: Distinct nucleotide sequences in the sample also encode this CDR3. The rearrangement joins TRBV5-1 to TRBJ2-7; a possible D gene is TRBD2 (5 bases). CDR1 is SGHRS and CDR2 is YFSETQ in the germline V gene. This CDR3 comprises 12 residues. Trimming pared 3 bases from V and 2 bases from J, leaving 6 bases between. Written as DNA, the CDR3 is TGCGCCAGCAGCTCCGGGGCCTACGAGCAGTACTTC. Protein sequence: CASSSGAYEQYF.

The rearrangement uses TRBV2 and TRBJ1-5, with D uncertain. The CDR3 has 14 residues. Trimming pared 6 bases from V and 0 bases from J, leaving 9 bases between. CDR1 and CDR2 from the germline V gene are SNHLY and FYNNEI. CDR3 loop: CASSYRDSNQPQHF. The CDR3 DNA is TGTGCCAGCAGCTATAGAGATAGCAATCAGCCCCAGCATTTT.

Only one count was recorded for this clone. V usage is TRBV5-4 and J usage is TRBJ1-2; D possibly corresponds to TRBD1 (6 bases). From germline, CDR1 is SGHNT and CDR2 YYREEE (reference sequence). The V gene lost 1 base and the J gene lost 5 bases, with 9 bases spanning the gap. The CDR3 sequence is 13 residues long. The CDR3 here is CASSLRGEYGYTF. For the CDR3, the DNA is TGTGCCAGCAGCTTGAGGGGGGAGTATGGCTACACCTTC.

The chain uses TRBV10-2 and TRBJ2-7; 9 bases are shared with TRBD1. This CDR3 comprises 13 residues. Per germline, CDR1 WSHSY and CDR2 SAAADI. V lost 7 bases to trimming and J lost 5 bases; unmatched junction nucleotides: 6. The DNA of the CDR3 is TGCGCCAGCACGGGACAGGGTGGCCACGAGCAGTACTTC. It specifies CASTGQGGHEQYF.

The rearrangement uses TRBV6-5 and TRBJ1-5, with D tentatively TRBD1 (5 bases). V was shortened by 4 bases and J by 3 bases, with 13 bases between the two germline ends. The germline V gene has CDR1 MNHEY and CDR2 SVGAGI. The CDR3 is made up of 15 amino acids. The DNA of the CDR3 is TGTGCCAGCAGTTTATCGACAGCAATCAATCAGCCCCAGCATTTT. Translating it yields CASSLSTAINQPQHF.

The V call is TRBV19, the J call TRBJ2-3; tentative D call: TRBD1 (6 bases). Trimming left V 2 bases short and J 2 bases short, with 11 bases between. This CDR3 contains 15 residues. Germline values: CDR1 LNHDA, CDR2 SQIVND (reference sequence). The CDR3 nucleotides read TGTGCCAGTAGTATACAAGGGGGTCCCACAGATACGCAGTATTTT. The encoded protein is CASSIQGGPTDTQYF.

CDR3 nucleotides: TGCGCCAGCAGCCTCTCCACCCAGGGGGCAACCTATAATTCACCCCTCCACTTT. Its translation is CASSLSTQGATYNSPLHF. The V call is TRBV4-3, the J call TRBJ1-6; TRBD1 matches at 8 bases. V lost 4 bases, J lost 2 bases, and 10 bases stayed unmatched. Germline lookup yields CDR1 LGHNA and CDR2 YSLEER. This CDR3 is 18 amino acids long.